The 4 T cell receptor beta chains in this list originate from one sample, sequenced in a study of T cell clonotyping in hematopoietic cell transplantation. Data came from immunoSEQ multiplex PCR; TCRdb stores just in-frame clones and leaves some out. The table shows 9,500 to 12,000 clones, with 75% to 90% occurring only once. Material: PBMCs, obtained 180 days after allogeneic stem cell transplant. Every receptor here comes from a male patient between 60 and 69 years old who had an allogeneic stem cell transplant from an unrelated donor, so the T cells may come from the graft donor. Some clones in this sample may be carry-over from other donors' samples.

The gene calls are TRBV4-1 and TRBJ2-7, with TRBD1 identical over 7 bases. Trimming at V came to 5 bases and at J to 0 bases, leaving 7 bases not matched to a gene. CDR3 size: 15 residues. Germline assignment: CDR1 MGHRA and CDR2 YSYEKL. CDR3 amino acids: CASSTRTGDSYEQYF. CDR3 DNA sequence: TGCGCCAGCAGCACACGGACAGGCGACTCCTACGAGCAGTACTTC.

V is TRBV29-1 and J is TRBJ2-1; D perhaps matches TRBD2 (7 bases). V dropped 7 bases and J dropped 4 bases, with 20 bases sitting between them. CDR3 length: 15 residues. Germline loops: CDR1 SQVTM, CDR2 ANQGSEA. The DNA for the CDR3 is TGCAGCGGGGGTTCGGCCGGGGGGCCGTACAATGAGCAGTTCTTC. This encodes CSGGSAGGPYNEQFF.

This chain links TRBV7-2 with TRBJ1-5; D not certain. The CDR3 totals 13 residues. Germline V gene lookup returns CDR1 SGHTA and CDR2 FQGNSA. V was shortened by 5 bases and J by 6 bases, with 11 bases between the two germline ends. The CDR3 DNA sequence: TGTGCCAGCAGCGAGCGAGTCGGTCAGCCCCAGCATTTT. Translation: CASSERVGQPQHF.

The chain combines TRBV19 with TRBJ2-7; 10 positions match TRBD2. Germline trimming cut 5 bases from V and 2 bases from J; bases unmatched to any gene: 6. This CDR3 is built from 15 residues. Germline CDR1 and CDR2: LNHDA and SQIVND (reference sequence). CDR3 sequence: CASSPGLALAYEQYF. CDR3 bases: TGTGCCAGTAGTCCGGGACTAGCGTTAGCCTACGAGCAGTACTTC.